What follows describes a single TCR beta chain. The data were produced by immunoSEQ multiplex PCR, yet TCRdb's version contains in-frame clones alone and is incomplete. The table has hundreds of thousands of clones, over 75% seen once. The data stem from a study of Ad26.COV2.S vaccination and SARS-CoV-2 variants. Treatment of the sample: around 19 received Ad26.COV2.S at low or high dose, single or two shots; about 5 received placebo; per-sample allocation not given. Collection of the samples took place on day 63 after the first injection of vaccine or placebo. The germline V gene has CDR1 MNHNS and CDR2 SASEGT. The CDR3 consists of 16 residues. J gave up 0 bases and V 4 bases, and 6 bases lay outside the gene matches.

The receptor comes from a person between 18 and 65 years old who received the Ad26.COV2.S COVID-19 vaccine or a placebo. The V and J genes are TRBV6-1 and TRBJ2-3; 8 bases line up with TRBD1. The specimen comprised peripheral blood, sampled in a trial of Ad26.COV2.S vaccine versus placebo. The CDR3: CASSVYRGRSTDTQYF. Written as DNA, the CDR3 is TGTGCCAGCAGTGTTTACAGGGGGAGAAGCACAGATACGCAGTATTTT.